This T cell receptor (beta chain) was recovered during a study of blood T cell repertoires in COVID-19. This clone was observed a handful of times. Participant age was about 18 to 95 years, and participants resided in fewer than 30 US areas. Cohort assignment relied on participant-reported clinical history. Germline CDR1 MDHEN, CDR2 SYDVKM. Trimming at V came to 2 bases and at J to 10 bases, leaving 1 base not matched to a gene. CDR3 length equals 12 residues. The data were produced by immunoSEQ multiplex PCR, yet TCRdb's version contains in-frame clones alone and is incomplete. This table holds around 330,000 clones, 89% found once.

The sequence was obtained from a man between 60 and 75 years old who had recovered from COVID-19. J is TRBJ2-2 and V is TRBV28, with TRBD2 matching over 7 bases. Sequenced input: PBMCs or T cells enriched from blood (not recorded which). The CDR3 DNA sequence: TGTGCCAGCAGTTTAGGGGGGGTGGAGCTGTTTTTT. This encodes CASSLGGVELFF.